This TCR beta chain was recorded in a study of response to subunit inactivated influenza vaccine. Overall study findings and caveats: Each seasonal influenza vaccination recruits few new T cells, the authors suggested.

This clonotype was picked up many times. No antigen is known for it. TCRdb redid the calling of the RT-PCR reads with MiXCR, one entry per CDR3 protein. The data show a few hundred thousand distinct CDR3 sequences, about a tenth seen once. The specimen was PBMCs from blood, collected more than 35 days after vaccination. The origin of this receptor is a man aged 45-65 years who received an inactivated influenza vaccine.

The CDR3 DNA sequence: TGCAGTGCTAGCGGCCCCCAAGGGAACACTGAAGCTTTCTTT. Translation gives CSASGPQGNTEAFF. The chain couples TRBV20-1 to TRBJ1-1; unclear D gene. Trimming cost V 3 bases and J 1 base, with 12 bases left between them. The CDR3 has 14 residues. Germline assignment: CDR1 DFQATT and CDR2 SNEGSKA (reference sequence).